The 2 T cell receptor beta chains below come from one sample, sequenced in a study of T-cell memory formation after mild COVID-19. TCRdb passed the 5' RACE reads through MiXCR, listing each CDR3 protein once. The sample contains about 470,000 distinct CDR3 sequences, around a sixth of which appear only once. Sequenced input: PBMCs or a T cell subset sorted from them (not recorded which). These receptors originate from an adult woman who had mild COVID-19 (a few samples of this study predate the infection). Cell type and time point are not known.

The chain combines TRBV7-9 with TRBJ2-5; D not certain. Germline V gene lookup returns CDR1 SEHNR and CDR2 FQNEAQ (reference sequence). CDR3 length equals 13 residues. V lost 5 bases and J lost 5, with 12 bases in between. This chain's CDR3 is CASSHAIGETQYF. CDR3 DNA sequence: TGTGCCAGCAGCCATGCTATAGGGGAGACCCAGTACTTC.

This clonotype was seen a handful of times. V usage is TRBV5-1 and J usage is TRBJ2-5, with 7 bases that match TRBD2. V gave up 0 bases and J gave up 3 bases; unmatched junction bases: 5. Germline values: CDR1 SGHRS, CDR2 YFSETQ. This CDR3 spans 15 amino acids. CDR3 loop: CASSLAWTREETQYF. The CDR3 region has the DNA TGCGCCAGCAGCTTGGCCTGGACTAGGGAAGAGACCCAGTACTTC.